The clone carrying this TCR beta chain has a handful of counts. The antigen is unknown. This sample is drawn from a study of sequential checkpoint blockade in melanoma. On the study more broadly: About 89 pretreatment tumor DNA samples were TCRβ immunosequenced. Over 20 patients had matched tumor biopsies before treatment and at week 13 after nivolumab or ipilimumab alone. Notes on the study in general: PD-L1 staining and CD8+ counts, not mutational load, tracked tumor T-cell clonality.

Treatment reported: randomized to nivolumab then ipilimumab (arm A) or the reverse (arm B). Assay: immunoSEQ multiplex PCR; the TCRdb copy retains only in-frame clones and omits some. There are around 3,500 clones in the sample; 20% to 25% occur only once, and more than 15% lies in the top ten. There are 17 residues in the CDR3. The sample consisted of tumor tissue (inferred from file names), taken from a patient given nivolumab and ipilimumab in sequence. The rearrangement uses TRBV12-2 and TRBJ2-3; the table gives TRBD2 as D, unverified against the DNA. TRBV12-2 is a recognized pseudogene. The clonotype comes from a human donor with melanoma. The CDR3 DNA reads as TGTGCAAGTCGCTTGGGCTTGGTGGCGGGGGCCACAGATACGCAGTATTTT. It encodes CASRLGLVAGATDTQYF.